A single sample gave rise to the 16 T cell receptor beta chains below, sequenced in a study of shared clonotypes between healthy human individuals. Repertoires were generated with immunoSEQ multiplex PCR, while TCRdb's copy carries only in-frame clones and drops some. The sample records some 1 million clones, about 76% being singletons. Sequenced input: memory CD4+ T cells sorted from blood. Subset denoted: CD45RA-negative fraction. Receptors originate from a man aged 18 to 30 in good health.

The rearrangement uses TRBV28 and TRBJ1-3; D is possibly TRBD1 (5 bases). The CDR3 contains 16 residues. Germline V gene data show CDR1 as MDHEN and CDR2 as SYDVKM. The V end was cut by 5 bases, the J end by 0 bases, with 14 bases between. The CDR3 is CASSDAGTSSGNTIYF. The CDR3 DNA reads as TGTGCCAGCAGTGATGCAGGGACGAGCTCTGGAAACACCATATATTTT.

The CDR3 loop reads CASSSERGGQETQYF. In nucleotides, the CDR3 is TGTGCCAGCAGCTCCGAGCGTGGGGGCCAAGAGACCCAGTACTTC. The rearrangement uses TRBV11-2 and TRBJ2-5; possibly TRBD1 or TRBD2 for D (5 bases each). This CDR3 contains 15 residues. Germline V gives CDR1 SGHAT, CDR2 FQNNGV. V was shortened by 4 bases and J by 1 base, with 13 bases between the two germline ends.

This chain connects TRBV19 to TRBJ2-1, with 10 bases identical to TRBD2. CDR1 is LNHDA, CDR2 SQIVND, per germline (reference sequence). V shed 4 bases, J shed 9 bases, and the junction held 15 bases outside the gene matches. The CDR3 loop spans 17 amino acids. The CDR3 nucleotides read TGTGCCAGTAGTAGCACTCTAGCGGGAGCTTCGTCGGGTGAGCAGTTCTTC. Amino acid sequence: CASSSTLAGASSGEQFF.

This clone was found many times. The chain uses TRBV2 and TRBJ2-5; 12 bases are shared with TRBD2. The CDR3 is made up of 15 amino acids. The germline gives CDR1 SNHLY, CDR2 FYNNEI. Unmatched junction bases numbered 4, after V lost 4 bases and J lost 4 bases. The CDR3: CASSVKLAGGETQYF. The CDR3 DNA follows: TGTGCCAGCAGTGTAAAACTAGCGGGGGGAGAGACCCAGTACTTC.

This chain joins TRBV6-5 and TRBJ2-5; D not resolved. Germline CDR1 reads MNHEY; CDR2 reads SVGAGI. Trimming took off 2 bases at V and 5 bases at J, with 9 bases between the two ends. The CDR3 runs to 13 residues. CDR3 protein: CASSYPVPETQYF. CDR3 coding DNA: TGTGCCAGCAGTTACCCTGTCCCGGAGACCCAGTACTTC.

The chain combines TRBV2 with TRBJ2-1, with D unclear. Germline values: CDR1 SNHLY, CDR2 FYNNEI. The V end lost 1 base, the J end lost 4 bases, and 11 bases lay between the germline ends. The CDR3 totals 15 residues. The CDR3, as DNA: TGTGCCAGCAGTGAAGTCCCTATAAATTACAATGAGCAGTTCTTC. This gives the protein CASSEVPINYNEQFF.

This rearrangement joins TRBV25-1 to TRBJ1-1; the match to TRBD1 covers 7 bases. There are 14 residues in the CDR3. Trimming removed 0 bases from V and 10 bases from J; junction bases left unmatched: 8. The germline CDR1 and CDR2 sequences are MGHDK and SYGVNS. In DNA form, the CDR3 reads TGTGCCAGCAGTGAATATGCGGCAGGGGGTCGAGCTTTCTTT. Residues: CASSEYAAGGRAFF.

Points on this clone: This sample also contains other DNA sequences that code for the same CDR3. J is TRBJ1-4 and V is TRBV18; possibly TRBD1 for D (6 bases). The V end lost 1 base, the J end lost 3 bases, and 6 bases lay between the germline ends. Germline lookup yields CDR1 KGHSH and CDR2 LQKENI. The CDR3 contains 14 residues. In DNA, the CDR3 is TGTGCCAGCTCACCACGGGGGCCTAATGAAAAACTGTTTTTT. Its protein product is CASSPRGPNEKLFF.

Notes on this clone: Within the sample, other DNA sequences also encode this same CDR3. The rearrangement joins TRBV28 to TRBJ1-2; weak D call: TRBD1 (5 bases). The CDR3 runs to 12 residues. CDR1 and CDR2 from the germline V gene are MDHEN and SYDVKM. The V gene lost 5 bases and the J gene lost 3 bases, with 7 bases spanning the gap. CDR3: CASSPGDYGYTF. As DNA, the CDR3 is TGTGCCAGCAGTCCGGGGGACTATGGCTACACCTTC.

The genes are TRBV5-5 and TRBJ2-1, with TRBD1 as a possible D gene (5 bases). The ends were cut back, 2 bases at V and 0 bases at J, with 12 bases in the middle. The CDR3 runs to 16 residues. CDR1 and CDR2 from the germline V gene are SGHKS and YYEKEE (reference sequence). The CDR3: CASSFDSLLSYNEQFF. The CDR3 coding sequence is TGTGCCAGCAGCTTCGACAGTCTTCTCTCCTACAATGAGCAGTTCTTC.

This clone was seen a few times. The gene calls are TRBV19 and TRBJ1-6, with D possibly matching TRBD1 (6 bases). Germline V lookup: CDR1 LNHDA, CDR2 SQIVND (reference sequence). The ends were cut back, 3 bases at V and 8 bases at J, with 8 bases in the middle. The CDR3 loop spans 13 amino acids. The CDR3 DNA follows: TGTGCCAGTAGTATCTACAGGGATTCACCCCTCCACTTT. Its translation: CASSIYRDSPLHF.

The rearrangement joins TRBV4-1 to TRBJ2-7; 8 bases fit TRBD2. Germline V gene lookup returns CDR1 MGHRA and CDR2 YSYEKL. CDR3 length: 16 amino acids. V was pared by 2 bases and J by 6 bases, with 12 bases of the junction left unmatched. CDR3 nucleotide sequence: TGCGCCAGCAGCCAATACGGGCGGGGGGCTGGATCCGAGCAGTACTTC. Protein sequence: CASSQYGRGAGSEQYF.

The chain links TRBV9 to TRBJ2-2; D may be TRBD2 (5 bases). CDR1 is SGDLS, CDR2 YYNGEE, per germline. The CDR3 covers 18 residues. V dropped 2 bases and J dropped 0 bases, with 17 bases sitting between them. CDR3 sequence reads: CASSVSTDSQANTGELFF. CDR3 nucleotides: TGTGCCAGCAGCGTCAGTACGGACTCCCAGGCGAACACCGGGGAGCTGTTTTTT.

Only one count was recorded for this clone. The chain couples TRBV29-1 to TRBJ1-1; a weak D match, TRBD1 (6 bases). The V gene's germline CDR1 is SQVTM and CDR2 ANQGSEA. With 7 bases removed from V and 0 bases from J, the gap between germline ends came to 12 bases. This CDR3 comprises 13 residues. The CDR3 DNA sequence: TGCAGCGCCTCAGGACAGATGAACACTGAAGCTTTCTTT. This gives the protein CSASGQMNTEAFF.

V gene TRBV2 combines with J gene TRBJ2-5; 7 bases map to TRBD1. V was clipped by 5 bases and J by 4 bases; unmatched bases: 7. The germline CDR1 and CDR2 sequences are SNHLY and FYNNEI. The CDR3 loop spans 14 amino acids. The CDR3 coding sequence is TGTGCCAGCAGTAAGGAACAGGGGAGAGAGACCCAGTACTTC. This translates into CASSKEQGRETQYF.

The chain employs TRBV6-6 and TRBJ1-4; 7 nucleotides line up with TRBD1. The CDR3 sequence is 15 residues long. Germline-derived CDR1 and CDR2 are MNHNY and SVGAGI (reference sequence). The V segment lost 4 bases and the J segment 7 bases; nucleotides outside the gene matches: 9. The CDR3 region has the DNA TGTGCCAGCAGTTCCTTGACAGGGAGTGGTGAAAAACTGTTTTTT. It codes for CASSSLTGSGEKLFF.